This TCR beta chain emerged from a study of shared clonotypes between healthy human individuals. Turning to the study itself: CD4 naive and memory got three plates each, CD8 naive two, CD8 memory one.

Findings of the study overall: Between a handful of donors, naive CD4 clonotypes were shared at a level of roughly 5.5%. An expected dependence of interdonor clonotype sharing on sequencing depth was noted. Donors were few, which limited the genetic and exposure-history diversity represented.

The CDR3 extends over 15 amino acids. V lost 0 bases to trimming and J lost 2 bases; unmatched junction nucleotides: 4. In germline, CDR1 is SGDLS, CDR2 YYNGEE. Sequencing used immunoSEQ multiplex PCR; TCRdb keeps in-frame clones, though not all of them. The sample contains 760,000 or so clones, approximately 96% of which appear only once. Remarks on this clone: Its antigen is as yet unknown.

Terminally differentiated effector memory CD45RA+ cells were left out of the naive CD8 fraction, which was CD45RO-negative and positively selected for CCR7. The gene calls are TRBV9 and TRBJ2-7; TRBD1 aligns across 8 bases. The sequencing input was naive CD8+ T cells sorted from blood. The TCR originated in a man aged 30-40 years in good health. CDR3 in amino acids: CASSVGTGTTYEQYF. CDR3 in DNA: TGTGCCAGCAGCGTAGGGACAGGGACGACCTACGAGCAGTACTTC.